One T cell receptor beta chain is described in this entry. TCRdb re-analysed the 5' RACE reads in MiXCR, keeping a single row per CDR3 protein. This table holds 20,000 to 25,000 distinct CDR3 sequences, around 4.6% found once. This sample is part of a study of early T cells in non-severe SARS-CoV-2 infection. J gave up 1 base and V 4 bases, and 9 bases lay outside the gene matches. This CDR3 is 16 amino acids long. Per germline, CDR1 SGHRS and CDR2 YFSETQ. This chain connects TRBV5-1 to TRBJ1-1; the match to TRBD1 covers 8 bases. The receptor was isolated from an adult who was a healthcare worker with PCR-confirmed SARS-CoV-2 infection or an uninfected control (not recorded which). The source material was whole blood. As DNA, the CDR3 is TGCGCCAGCAGCCGTGGGAACAGGGGGAGGAACACTGAAGCTTTCTTT. Translation gives CASSRGNRGRNTEAFF.